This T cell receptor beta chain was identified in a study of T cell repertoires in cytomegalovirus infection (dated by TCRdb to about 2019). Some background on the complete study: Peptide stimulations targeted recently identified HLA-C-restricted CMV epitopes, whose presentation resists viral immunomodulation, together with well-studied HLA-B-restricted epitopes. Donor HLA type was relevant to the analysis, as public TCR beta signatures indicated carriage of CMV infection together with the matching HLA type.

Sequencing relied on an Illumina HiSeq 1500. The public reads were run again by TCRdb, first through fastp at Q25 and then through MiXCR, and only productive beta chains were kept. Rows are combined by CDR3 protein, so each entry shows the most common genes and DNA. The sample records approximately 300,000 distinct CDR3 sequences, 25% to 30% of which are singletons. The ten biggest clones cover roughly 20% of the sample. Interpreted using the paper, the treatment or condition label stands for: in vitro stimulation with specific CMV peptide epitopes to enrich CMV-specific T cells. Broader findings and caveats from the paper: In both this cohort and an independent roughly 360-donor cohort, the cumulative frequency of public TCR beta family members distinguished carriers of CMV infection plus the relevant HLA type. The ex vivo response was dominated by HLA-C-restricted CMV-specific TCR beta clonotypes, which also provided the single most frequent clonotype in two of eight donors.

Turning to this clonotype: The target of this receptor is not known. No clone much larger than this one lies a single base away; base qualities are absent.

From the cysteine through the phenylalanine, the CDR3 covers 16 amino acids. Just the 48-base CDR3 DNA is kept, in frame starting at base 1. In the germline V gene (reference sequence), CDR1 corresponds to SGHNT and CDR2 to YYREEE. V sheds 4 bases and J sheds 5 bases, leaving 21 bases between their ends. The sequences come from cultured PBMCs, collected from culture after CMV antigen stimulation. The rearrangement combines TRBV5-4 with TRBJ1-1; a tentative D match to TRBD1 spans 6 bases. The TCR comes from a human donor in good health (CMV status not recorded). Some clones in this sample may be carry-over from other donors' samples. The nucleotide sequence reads TGTGCCAGCAGCCGACCGATGGGGGGACATCCGACTGAAGCTTTCTTT. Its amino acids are CASSRPMGGHPTEAFF. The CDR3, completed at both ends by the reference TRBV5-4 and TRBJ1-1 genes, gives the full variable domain ETGVTQSPTHLIKTRGQQVTLRCSSQSGHNTVSWYQQALGQGPQFIFQYYREEENGRGNFPPRFSGLQFPNYSSELNVNALELDDSALYLCASSRPMGGHPTEAFFGQGTRLTVV.